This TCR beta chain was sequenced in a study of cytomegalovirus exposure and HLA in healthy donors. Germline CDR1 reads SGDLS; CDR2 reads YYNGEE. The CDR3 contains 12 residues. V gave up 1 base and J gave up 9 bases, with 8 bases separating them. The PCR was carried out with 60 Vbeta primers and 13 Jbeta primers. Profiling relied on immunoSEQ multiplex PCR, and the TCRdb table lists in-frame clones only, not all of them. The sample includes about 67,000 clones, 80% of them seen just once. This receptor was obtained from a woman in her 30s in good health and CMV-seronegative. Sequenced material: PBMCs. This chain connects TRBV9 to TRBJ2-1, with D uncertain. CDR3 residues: CASSVYRGEQFF. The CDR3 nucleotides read TGTGCCAGCAGCGTATACCGCGGTGAGCAGTTCTTC.